A single sample is the source of the 10 T cell receptor beta chains below, sequenced in a study of a mutant IDH1 vaccine in newly diagnosed glioma. As for time point: week 11, during vaccination. The content of each vaccine dose was 300 ug of mutant IDH1 20-mer peptide, and topical imiquimod accompanied it. No cognate antigen is known for these TCRs. Using immunoSEQ multiplex PCR, the repertoire was profiled, and TCRdb retains in-frame clones only, with some absent. The sample contains around 40,000 clones, 84% of which appear only once. The specimen comprised PBMCs, sampled from a glioma patient whose treatment included an IDH1 peptide vaccine. These receptor sequences come from a man aged 35 to 55 with glioma.

The chain has TRBV19 and TRBJ2-2; D remains unclear. V lost 5 bases to trimming and J lost 2 bases, with 9 bases between them. From germline, CDR1 is LNHDA and CDR2 SQIVND (reference sequence). The CDR3 is made up of 14 amino acids. The CDR3 coding sequence is TGTGCCAGTAGTCGAATCCCTAACACCGGGGAGCTGTTTTTT. It specifies CASSRIPNTGELFF.

The chain couples TRBV5-1 to TRBJ1-1; D may be TRBD1 (5 bases). This CDR3 has 14 amino acids. V lost 0 bases and J 5 bases, leaving 11 bases between the germline ends. Germline CDR1 and CDR2: SGHRS and YFSETQ. This CDR3 is CASSLGQGVTEAFF. CDR3 DNA sequence: TGCGCCAGCAGCTTGGGGCAAGGGGTTACTGAAGCTTTCTTT.

The chain has TRBV18 and TRBJ2-1; maybe TRBD2 (7 bases). The CDR3 runs to 15 residues. The germline V gene encodes CDR1 KGHSH and CDR2 LQKENI. Between the trimmed V and J ends, which lost 3 bases and 6 bases, there was a span of 15 bases. CDR3 DNA sequence: TGTGCCAGCTCACCGGGAGGGGGGACCTTCAATGAGCAGTTCTTC. Its translation: CASSPGGGTFNEQFF. Full variable domain (missing parts from reference TRBV18 and TRBJ2-1): NAGVMQNPRHLVRRRGQEARLRCSPMKGHSHVYWYRQLPEEGLKFMVYLQKENIIDESGMPKERFSAEFPKEGPSILRIQQVVRGDSAAYFCASSPGGGTFNEQFFGPGTRLTVL.

This chain joins TRBV6-5 and TRBJ1-2; 7 nucleotides align to TRBD1. V lost 6 bases and J lost 0; bases outside the gene matches: 4. The germline CDR1 and CDR2 sequences are MNHEY and SVGAGI. This CDR3 comprises 14 residues. Here the CDR3 DNA reads TGTGCCAGCAGCCGGACAGGTCCTAACTATGGCTACACCTTC. It encodes CASSRTGPNYGYTF.

This chain links TRBV20-1 with TRBJ2-3; TRBD2 is a possible D gene (5 bases). The CDR3 contains 9 residues. Germline V gene sequence: CDR1 DFQATT, CDR2 SNEGSKA (reference sequence). Trimming removed 6 bases from V and 8 bases from J, with 6 bases in between. CDR3: CSARGTQYF. CDR3 sequence (DNA): TGCAGTGCACGGGGTACGCAGTATTTT.

The chain has TRBV25-1 and TRBJ2-7; D remains unclear. The CDR3 extends over 16 amino acids. The V end lost 3 bases, the J end lost 6 bases, and 21 bases lay between the germline ends. CDR1 MGHDK and CDR2 SYGVNS come from the germline V gene. In DNA, the CDR3 is TGTGCCAGCAGTGATCTAAAAGGGAACCGATTTTGCGAGCAGTACTTC. It specifies CASSDLKGNRFCEQYF.

The genes are TRBV11-2 and TRBJ2-1, with D possibly called TRBD1 or TRBD2 (5 bases each). The CDR3 consists of 15 residues. V was clipped by 5 bases and J by 6 bases, with 17 bases between them. CDR1 is SGHAT and CDR2 is FQNNGV in the germline V gene. Here the CDR3 reads CASSRLMGQGNEQFF. The CDR3, as DNA: TGTGCCAGCAGCAGACTAATGGGGCAGGGCAATGAGCAGTTCTTC. Full variable domain (remainder filled in from reference TRBV11-2 and TRBJ2-1): EAGVAQSPRYKIIEKRQSVAFWCNPISGHATLYWYQQILGQGPKLLIQFQNNGVVDDSQLPKDRFSAERLKGVDSTLKIQPAKLEDSAVYLCASSRLMGQGNEQFFGPGTRLTVL.

This chain joins TRBV6-5 and TRBJ1-1, with TRBD1 matching over 8 bases. The ends lost 2 bases at V and 7 bases at J; junction bases unmatched: 6. The CDR3 extends over 14 amino acids. The germline V gene has CDR1 MNHEY and CDR2 SVGAGI. The CDR3 nucleotides are TGTGCCAGCAGTTACGGGCGGACAGGGCTTGAAGCTTTCTTT. It encodes CASSYGRTGLEAFF.

This chain joins TRBV29-1 and TRBJ1-2; 12 bases agree with TRBD1. Germline assignment: CDR1 SQVTM and CDR2 ANQGSEA. The trim removed 7 bases at V and 0 bases at J, leaving 6 bases unmatched. The CDR3 extends over 15 amino acids. CDR3 bases: TGCAGCGCAGGGACAGGGGGCGCTTCTAACTATGGCTACACCTTC. This sequence encodes CSAGTGGASNYGYTF.

CDR3 residues: CASSPADRGEETQYF. The CDR3 nucleotides read TGTGCCAGCAGCCCGGCGGACAGGGGGGAAGAGACCCAGTACTTC. The chain couples TRBV7-3 to TRBJ2-5; 10 bases align to TRBD1. This CDR3 comprises 15 residues. V was clipped by 5 bases and J by 3 bases; unmatched bases: 6. Germline CDR1 reads SGHTA; CDR2 reads FQGTGA.